The 16 T cell receptor beta chains below come from one sample, sequenced in a study of T-cell memory formation after mild COVID-19. TCRdb processed the 5' RACE reads anew with MiXCR; each CDR3 protein has one entry. This repertoire shows about 560,000 distinct CDR3 sequences, around 15% found once; its top ten account for roughly 7.7%. The sample taken for sequencing was PBMCs or a T cell subset sorted from them (not recorded which). Receptor source: an adult woman who had mild COVID-19 (a few samples of this study predate the infection). Cell type and time point are not known.

This chain connects TRBV5-1 to TRBJ1-5; unclear D gene. CDR3 length: 15 residues. V lost 3 bases to trimming and J lost 5 bases, with 15 bases between them. Germline CDR1 is SGHRS and CDR2 is YFSETQ. For the CDR3, the DNA is TGCGCCAGCAGCTCCGGAGGACTGCGGGATCAGCCCCAGCATTTT. Protein product: CASSSGGLRDQPQHF.

The chain recombines TRBV5-1 with TRBJ2-5; a possible D gene is TRBD1 (5 bases). CDR3 length: 14 residues. Germline CDR1 reads SGHRS; CDR2 reads YFSETQ. Trimming cost V 0 bases and J 1 base, with 7 bases left between them. The CDR3 reads CASSLADSQETQYF. The CDR3 DNA is TGCGCCAGCAGCTTGGCCGACAGCCAAGAGACCCAGTACTTC.

This clonotype has more than one count but fewer than ten. J is TRBJ2-5 and V is TRBV5-1; 14 bases match TRBD2. Germline V lookup: CDR1 SGHRS, CDR2 YFSETQ. The CDR3 length is 17 residues. V was pared by 7 bases and J by 2 bases, with 10 bases of the junction left unmatched. This CDR3 reads CASSFLGLAGVQETQYF. CDR3 in DNA: TGCGCCAGCTCCTTTCTGGGACTAGCGGGAGTTCAAGAGACCCAGTACTTC.

This CDR3 reads CASSPGPVYEQYF. In DNA, the CDR3 is TGTGCCAGCAGCCCCGGGCCAGTCTACGAGCAGTACTTC. J is TRBJ2-7 and V is TRBV7-2; D is uncertain. V dropped 5 bases and J dropped 3 bases, with 11 bases sitting between them. CDR1 is SGHTA and CDR2 is FQGNSA in the germline V gene. The CDR3 runs to 13 residues.

The sample holds a few counts of this clonotype. This chain connects TRBV4-1 to TRBJ1-2; D gene unclear. CDR1 and CDR2 from the germline V gene are MGHRA and YSYEKL. CDR3 length equals 14 residues. V gave up 1 base and J gave up 3 bases, with 9 bases separating them. The CDR3 DNA sequence: TGCGCCAGCAGCCAAGCCCAGAGAGACTATGGCTACACCTTC. Its protein is CASSQAQRDYGYTF.

In this sample, this clonotype turned up a few times. The chain uses TRBV7-2 and TRBJ2-2; D ambiguous. The ends were cut back, 1 base at V and 4 bases at J, with 7 bases in the middle. Germline V gives CDR1 SGHTA, CDR2 FQGNSA. The CDR3 runs to 14 residues. The CDR3 DNA reads as TGTGCCAGCAGCTTAGATGGTATCACCGGGGAGCTGTTTTTT. It specifies CASSLDGITGELFF.

This sequence joins TRBV7-9 and TRBJ1-5; 8 nucleotides match TRBD1. V shed 3 bases and J 6 bases; nucleotides not matched to a gene: 7. Germline values: CDR1 SEHNR, CDR2 FQNEAQ (reference sequence). The CDR3 contains 15 residues. The CDR3 loop is CASSFGQGSGQPQHF. The CDR3 DNA sequence: TGTGCCAGCAGCTTTGGACAGGGAAGCGGTCAGCCCCAGCATTTT.

This clonotype was found a few times. The chain uses TRBV20-1 and TRBJ2-7; 11 bases are shared with TRBD2. V trimming: 3 bases; J trimming: 6 bases; junction bases outside the gene matches: 10. Germline CDR1 reads DFQATT; CDR2 reads SNEGSKA (reference sequence). CDR3 length: 15 residues. CDR3 in amino acids: CSARPIAGGLGEQYF. The DNA of the CDR3 is TGCAGTGCTAGGCCCATAGCGGGAGGGCTCGGCGAGCAGTACTTC.

V gene TRBV29-1 combines with J gene TRBJ2-3; 8 bases match TRBD2. The CDR3 is made up of 13 amino acids. V shed 6 bases and J 6 bases; nucleotides not matched to a gene: 8. Germline CDR1 reads SQVTM; CDR2 reads ANQGSEA. CDR3 nucleotide sequence: TGCAGCGTGACGAGCGGGGGCCGGGATACGCAGTATTTT. This translates into CSVTSGGRDTQYF.

V is TRBV30 and J is TRBJ2-7; TRBD2 matches at 14 bases. V shed 2 bases and J 8 bases; nucleotides not matched to a gene: 5. Per the germline V gene, CDR1 is GTSNPN and CDR2 is SVGIG (reference sequence). The CDR3 contains 14 residues. The CDR3 loop is CAWSPGTSGRKQYF. As DNA, the CDR3 is TGTGCCTGGAGTCCCGGGACTAGCGGGAGAAAGCAGTACTTC.

A few counts support this clonotype. This chain links TRBV3-1 with TRBJ2-1; 12 bases are a match to TRBD2. Germline V gene sequence: CDR1 LGHDT, CDR2 YNNKEL (reference sequence). The V segment lost 1 base and the J segment 6 bases; nucleotides outside the gene matches: 7. CDR3 length equals 17 residues. The CDR3 bases are TGTGCCAGCAGCCAAGGGTATGGACTAGCGGGATCCAATGAGCAGTTCTTC. This encodes CASSQGYGLAGSNEQFF.

This clonotype was seen a handful of times. The V gene is TRBV7-3, the J gene TRBJ2-7; TRBD1 matches at 9 bases. This CDR3 has 14 amino acids. CDR1 and CDR2 from the germline V gene are SGHTA and FQGTGA. With 4 bases clipped from V and 2 bases from J, the junction kept 3 bases outside the gene matches. CDR3 nucleotides: TGTGCCAGCAGCTCGGACAGGGGCCCCTACGAGCAGTACTTC. Translating gives CASSSDRGPYEQYF. Combining the CDR3 with reference TRBV7-3 and TRBJ2-7 gives the whole variable domain GAGVSQTPSNKVTEKGKYVELRCDPISGHTALYWYRQSLGQGPEFLIYFQGTGAADDSGLPNDRFFAVRPEGSVSTLKIQRTERGDSAVYLCASSSDRGPYEQYFGPGTRLTVT.

J is TRBJ2-7 and V is TRBV28; TRBD2 is a possible D gene (7 bases). The CDR3 spans 15 residues. CDR1 MDHEN and CDR2 SYDVKM come from the germline V gene. Trimming pared 5 bases from V and 4 bases from J, leaving 18 bases between. CDR3 sequence: CASSRRGGSIYEQYF. CDR3 nucleotides: TGTGCCAGCAGTCGAAGGGGGGGGAGTATTTACGAGCAGTACTTC.

This clonotype was counted only a few times. The chain combines TRBV29-1 with TRBJ2-5; D is undetermined. CDR1 is SQVTM, CDR2 ANQGSEA, per germline. The CDR3 length is 12 residues. Trimming removed 5 bases from V and 0 bases from J, with 7 bases in between. In nucleotides, the CDR3 is TGCAGCGTTCAGAAGTACCAAGAGACCCAGTACTTC. This sequence encodes CSVQKYQETQYF.

In this sample, this clonotype turned up a few times. The genes are TRBV27 and TRBJ2-3, with 10 bases fitting TRBD1. This CDR3 is 15 amino acids long. Looked up from germline, CDR1 is MNHEY and CDR2 is SMNVEV (reference sequence). The junction had 3 bases not matched to a gene; V was cut back by 2 bases and J by 4 bases. DNA for the CDR3: TGTGCCAGCAGTTTAGACAGGGGGCAGGCAGATACGCAGTATTTT. Protein: CASSLDRGQADTQYF.

V usage is TRBV29-1 and J usage is TRBJ2-4, with 12 bases identical to TRBD2. CDR1 and CDR2 from the germline V gene are SQVTM and ANQGSEA. The CDR3 length is 18 residues. The trim removed 3 bases at V and 0 bases at J, leaving 9 bases unmatched. The DNA of the CDR3 is TGCAGCGTTGAGCTAGCGGGAGGGAGATTTAAAGCCAAAAACATTCAGTACTTC. Translated, it gives CSVELAGGRFKAKNIQYF.